This TCR beta chain was obtained from a study of blood T cell repertoires in COVID-19. At the level of the study: T cells, B-cell-depleted T cells, or PBMCs provided the cDNA or gDNA that served as material.

This clone was seen just once. The data were produced by immunoSEQ multiplex PCR, yet TCRdb's version contains in-frame clones alone and is incomplete. Of around 150,000 clones detected, approximately 81% appear once; the ten largest clones hold 0.85% to 1.2%. The CDR3 loop spans 19 amino acids. After removal of 3 bases from V and 5 bases from J, the junction contained 21 bases not matched to a gene. Germline-derived CDR1 and CDR2 are LNHDA and SQIVND (reference sequence). The chain links TRBV19 to TRBJ1-2, with 7 bases that match TRBD1. The sequence was collected from a man between 35 and 55 years old with acute or convalescent COVID-19. The sequencing input was peripheral blood. CDR3 in DNA: TGTGCCAGTAGTATCCCCTCCTCTTGGACAGGCTCGCTACCTTATGGCTACACCTTC. Protein sequence: CASSIPSSWTGSLPYGYTF.